This T cell receptor beta chain is from a study of blood T cell repertoires in COVID-19. Across the study: Italy, Spain and the United States were the sources of the convalescent and acute COVID-19 samples. T cells, B-cell-depleted T cells, or PBMCs supplied cDNA or gDNA.

CDR3 length equals 12 residues. V dropped 1 base and J dropped 7 bases, with 8 bases sitting between them. Germline V gene lookup returns CDR1 SGHTS and CDR2 YDEGEE. In the authors' methods: By means of reference gene primer amplification, nucleated cell counts were estimated. Clones were read by immunoSEQ multiplex PCR, and TCRdb kept only the in-frame ones, dropping some. V and J calls and clone size are given by that table; D and trimming were obtained from the DNA. The table shows about 160,000 clones, with 86% occurring only once. In this sample, this clone turned up once. The TCR originated in a woman in her sixties or seventies with acute or convalescent COVID-19. The chain carries TRBV5-8 and TRBJ1-2; no clear D gene. Material: peripheral blood. The CDR3 DNA sequence: TGTGCCAGCAGCTTGAGAACAGTTGGCTACACCTTC. Translated, it gives CASSLRTVGYTF.